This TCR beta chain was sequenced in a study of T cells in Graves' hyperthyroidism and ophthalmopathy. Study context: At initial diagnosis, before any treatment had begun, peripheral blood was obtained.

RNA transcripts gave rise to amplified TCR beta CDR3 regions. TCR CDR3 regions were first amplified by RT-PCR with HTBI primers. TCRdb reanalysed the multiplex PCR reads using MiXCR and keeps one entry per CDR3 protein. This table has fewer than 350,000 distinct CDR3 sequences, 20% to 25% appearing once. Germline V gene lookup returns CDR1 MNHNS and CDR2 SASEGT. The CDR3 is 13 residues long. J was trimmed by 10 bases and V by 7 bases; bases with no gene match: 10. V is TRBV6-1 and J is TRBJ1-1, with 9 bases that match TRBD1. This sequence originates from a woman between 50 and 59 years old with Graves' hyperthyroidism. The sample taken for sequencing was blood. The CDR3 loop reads CASIDRDREIAFF. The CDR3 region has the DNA TGTGCCAGCATCGATCGGGACAGGGAAATAGCTTTCTTT.